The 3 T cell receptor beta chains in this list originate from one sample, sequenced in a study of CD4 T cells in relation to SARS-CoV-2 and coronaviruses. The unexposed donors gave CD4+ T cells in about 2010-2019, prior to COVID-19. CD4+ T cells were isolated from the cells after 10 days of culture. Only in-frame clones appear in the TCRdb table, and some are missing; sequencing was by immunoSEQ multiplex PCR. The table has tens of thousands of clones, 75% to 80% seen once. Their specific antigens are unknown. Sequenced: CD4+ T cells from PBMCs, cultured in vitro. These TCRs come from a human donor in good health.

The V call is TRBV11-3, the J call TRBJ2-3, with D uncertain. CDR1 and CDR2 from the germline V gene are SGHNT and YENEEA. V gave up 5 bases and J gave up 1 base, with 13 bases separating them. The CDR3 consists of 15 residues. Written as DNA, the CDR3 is TGTGCCAGCAGCCGTGTGTCTAGTGGCACAGATACGCAGTATTTT. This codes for CASSRVSSGTDTQYF.

DNA for the CDR3: TGTGCCAGCAGCAAAGAGATGGGAACAACCCAATTATACGAGCAGTACTTC. This codes for CASSKEMGTTQLYEQYF. The chain combines TRBV21-1 with TRBJ2-7. TRBV21-1 is flagged as a pseudogene. This CDR3 comprises 17 residues.

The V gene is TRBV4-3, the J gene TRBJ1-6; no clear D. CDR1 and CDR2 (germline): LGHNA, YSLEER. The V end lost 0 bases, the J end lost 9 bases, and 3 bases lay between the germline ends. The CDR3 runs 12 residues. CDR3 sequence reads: CASSQDTSPLHF. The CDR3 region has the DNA TGCGCCAGCAGCCAAGATACTTCACCCCTCCACTTT.